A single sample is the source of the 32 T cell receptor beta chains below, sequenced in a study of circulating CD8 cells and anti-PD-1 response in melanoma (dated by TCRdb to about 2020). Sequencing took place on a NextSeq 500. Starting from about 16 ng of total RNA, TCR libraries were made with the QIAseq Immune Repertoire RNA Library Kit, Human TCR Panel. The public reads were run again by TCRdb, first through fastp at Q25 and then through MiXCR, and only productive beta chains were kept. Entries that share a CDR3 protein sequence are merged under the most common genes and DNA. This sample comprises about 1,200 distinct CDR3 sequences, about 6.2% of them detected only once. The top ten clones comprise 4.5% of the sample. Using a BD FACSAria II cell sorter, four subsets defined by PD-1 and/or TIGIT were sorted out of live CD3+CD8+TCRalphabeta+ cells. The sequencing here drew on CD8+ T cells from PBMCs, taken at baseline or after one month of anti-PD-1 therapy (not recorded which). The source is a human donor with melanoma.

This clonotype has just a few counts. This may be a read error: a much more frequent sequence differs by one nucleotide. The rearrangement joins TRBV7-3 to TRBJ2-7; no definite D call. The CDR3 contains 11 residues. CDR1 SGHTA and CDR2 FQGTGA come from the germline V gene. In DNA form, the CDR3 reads TGTGCCATCAGCTCGGCATACGAGCAGTACTTC. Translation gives CAISSAYEQYF. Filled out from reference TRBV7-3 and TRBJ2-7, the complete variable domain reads GAGVSQTPSNKVTEKGKYVELRCDPISGHTALYWYRQSLGQGPEFLIYFQGTGAADDSGLPNDRFFAVRPEGSVSTLKIQRTERGDSAVYLCAISSAYEQYFGPGTRLTVT.

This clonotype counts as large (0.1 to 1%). CDR3 amino acids: CASSLSRMNSYNEQFF. CDR3 DNA sequence: TGTGCCAGCAGCTTGAGTCGGATGAACTCCTACAATGAGCAGTTCTTC. The rearrangement joins TRBV5-5 to TRBJ2-1; D is undetermined. Per germline, CDR1 SGHKS and CDR2 YYEKEE (reference sequence). This CDR3 contains 16 residues. The germline V and J ends were trimmed by 1 base and 0 bases, with 11 bases remaining between them.

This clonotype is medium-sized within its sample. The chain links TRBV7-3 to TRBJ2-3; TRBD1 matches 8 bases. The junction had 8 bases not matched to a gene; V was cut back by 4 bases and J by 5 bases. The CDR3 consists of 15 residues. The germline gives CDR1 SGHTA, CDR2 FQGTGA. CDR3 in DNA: TGTGCCAGCAGCTCAGGGGGCGCGCGAGGAGATACGCAGTATTTT. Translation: CASSSGGARGDTQYF. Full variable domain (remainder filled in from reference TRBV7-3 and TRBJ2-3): GAGVSQTPSNKVTEKGKYVELRCDPISGHTALYWYRQSLGQGPEFLIYFQGTGAADDSGLPNDRFFAVRPEGSVSTLKIQRTERGDSAVYLCASSSGGARGDTQYFGPGTRLTVL.

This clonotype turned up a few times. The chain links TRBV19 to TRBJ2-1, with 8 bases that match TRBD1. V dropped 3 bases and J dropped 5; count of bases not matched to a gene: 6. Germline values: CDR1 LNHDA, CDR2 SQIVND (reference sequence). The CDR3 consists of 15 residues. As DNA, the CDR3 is TGTGCCAGTAGTATCCCGGGACAGGCAAACAATGAGCAGTTCTTC. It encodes CASSIPGQANNEQFF.

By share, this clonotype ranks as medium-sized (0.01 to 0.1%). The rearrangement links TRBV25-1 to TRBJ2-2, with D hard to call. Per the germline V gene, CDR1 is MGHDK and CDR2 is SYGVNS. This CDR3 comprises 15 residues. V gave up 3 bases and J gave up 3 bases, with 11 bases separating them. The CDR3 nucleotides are TGTGCCAGCAGTGATGCGACCTCGGACACCGGGGAGCTGTTTTTT. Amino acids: CASSDATSDTGELFF.

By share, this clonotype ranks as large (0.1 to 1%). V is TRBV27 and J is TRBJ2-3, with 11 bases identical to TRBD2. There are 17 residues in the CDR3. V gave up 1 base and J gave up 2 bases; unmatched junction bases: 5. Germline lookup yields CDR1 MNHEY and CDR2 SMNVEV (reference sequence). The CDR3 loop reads CASSLLTSGGPTDTQYF. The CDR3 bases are TGTGCCAGCAGTTTATTAACTAGCGGGGGACCCACAGATACGCAGTATTTT.

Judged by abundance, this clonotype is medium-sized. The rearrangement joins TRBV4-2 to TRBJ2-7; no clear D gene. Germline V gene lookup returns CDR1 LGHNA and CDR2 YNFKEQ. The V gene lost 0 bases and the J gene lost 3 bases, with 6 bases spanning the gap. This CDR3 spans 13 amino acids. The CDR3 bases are TGTGCCAGCAGCCAAGATACCAACTACGAGCAGTACTTC. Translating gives CASSQDTNYEQYF.

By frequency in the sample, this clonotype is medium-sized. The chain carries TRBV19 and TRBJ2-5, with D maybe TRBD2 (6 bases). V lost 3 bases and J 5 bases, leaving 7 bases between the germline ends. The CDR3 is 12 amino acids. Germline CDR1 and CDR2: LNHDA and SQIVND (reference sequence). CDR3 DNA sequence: TGTGCCAGTAGTATTGCGGGGGAGACCCAGTACTTC. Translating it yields CASSIAGETQYF.

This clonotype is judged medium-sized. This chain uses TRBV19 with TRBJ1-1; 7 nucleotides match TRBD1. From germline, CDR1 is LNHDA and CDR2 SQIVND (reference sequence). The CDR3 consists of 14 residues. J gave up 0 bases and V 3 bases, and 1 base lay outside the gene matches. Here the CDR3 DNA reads TGTGCCAGTAGTATGACAGGGATGAACACTGAAGCTTTCTTT. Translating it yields CASSMTGMNTEAFF.

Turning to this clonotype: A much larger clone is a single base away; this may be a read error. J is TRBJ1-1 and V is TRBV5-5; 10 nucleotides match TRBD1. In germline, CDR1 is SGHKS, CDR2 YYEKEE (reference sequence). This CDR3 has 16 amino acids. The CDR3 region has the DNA TGTGCCAGCAGCACACGGGACAGGGGAATGAACACTGGAGCTTTCTTT. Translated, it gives CASSTRDRGMNTGAFF.

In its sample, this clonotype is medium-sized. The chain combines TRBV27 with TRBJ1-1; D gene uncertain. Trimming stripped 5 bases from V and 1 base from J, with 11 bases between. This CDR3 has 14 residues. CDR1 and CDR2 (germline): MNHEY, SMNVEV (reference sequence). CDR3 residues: CASSPRPANTEAFF. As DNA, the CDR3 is TGTGCCAGCAGTCCCCGCCCAGCGAACACTGAAGCTTTCTTT.

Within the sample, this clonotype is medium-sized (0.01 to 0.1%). CDR3 amino acids: CASSIPGQMEETQYF. The CDR3 bases are TGTGCCAGTAGTATTCCGGGACAGATGGAAGAGACCCAGTACTTC. The rearrangement joins TRBV19 to TRBJ2-5; 7 bases fit TRBD1. Losses at the gene ends were 3 bases for V and 3 bases for J; bases not matched to a gene: 7. Germline V gene data show CDR1 as LNHDA and CDR2 as SQIVND (reference sequence). The CDR3 sequence is 15 residues long.

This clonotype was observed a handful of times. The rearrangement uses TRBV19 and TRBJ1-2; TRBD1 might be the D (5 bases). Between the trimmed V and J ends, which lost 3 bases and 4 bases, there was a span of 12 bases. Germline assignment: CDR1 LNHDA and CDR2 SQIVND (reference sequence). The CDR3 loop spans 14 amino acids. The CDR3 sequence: CASSIAGDFYGYTF. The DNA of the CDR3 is TGTGCCAGTAGTATTGCGGGGGACTTCTATGGCTACACCTTC.

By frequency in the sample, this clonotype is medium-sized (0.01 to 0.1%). In DNA form, the CDR3 reads TGTGCCAGCAGTCTCGCCCCGAGCAATCAGCCCCAGCATTTT. Amino acid sequence: CASSLAPSNQPQHF. The chain has TRBV27 and TRBJ1-5; D call uncertain. Trimming removed 5 bases from V and 1 base from J, with 9 bases in between. CDR1 MNHEY and CDR2 SMNVEV come from the germline V gene (reference sequence). The CDR3 runs 14 residues.

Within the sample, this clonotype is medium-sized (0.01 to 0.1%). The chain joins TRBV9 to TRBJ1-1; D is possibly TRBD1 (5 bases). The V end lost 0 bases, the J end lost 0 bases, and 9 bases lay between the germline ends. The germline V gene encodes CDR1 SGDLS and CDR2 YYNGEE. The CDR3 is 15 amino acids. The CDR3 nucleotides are TGTGCCAGCAGCGTAGGGGGGACTTTGAACACTGAAGCTTTCTTT. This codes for CASSVGGTLNTEAFF.

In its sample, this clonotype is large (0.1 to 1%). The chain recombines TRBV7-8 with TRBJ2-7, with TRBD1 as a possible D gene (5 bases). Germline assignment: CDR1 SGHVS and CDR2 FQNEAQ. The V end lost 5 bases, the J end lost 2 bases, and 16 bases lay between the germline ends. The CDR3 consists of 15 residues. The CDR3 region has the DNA TGTGCCAGCAGCCCTCCCGTGGGGCCCCCCTACGAGCAGTACTTC. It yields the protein CASSPPVGPPYEQYF.

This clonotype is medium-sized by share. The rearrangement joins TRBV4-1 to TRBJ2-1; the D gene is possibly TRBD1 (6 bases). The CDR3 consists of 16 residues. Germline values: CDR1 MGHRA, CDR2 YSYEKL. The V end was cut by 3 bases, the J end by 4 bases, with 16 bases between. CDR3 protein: CASSQPSRGFYNEQFF. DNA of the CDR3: TGCGCCAGCAGCCAGCCGTCCAGGGGTTTTTACAATGAGCAGTTCTTC.

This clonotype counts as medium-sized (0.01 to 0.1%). The CDR3 sequence: CASSARHNQETQYF. In DNA, the CDR3 is TGTGCCAGTAGTGCCCGACACAACCAAGAGACCCAGTACTTC. The chain recombines TRBV19 with TRBJ2-5; D remains unclear. The CDR3 spans 14 residues. V was cut by 5 bases and J by 0 bases, with 10 bases left in between. Germline CDR1 and CDR2: LNHDA and SQIVND (reference sequence).

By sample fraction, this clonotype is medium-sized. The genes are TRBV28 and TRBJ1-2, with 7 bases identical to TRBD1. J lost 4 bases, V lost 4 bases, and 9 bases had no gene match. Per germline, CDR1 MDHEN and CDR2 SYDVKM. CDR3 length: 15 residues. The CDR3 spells CASSYDSRGSYGYTF. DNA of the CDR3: TGTGCCAGCAGTTACGATTCCAGGGGGTCCTATGGCTACACCTTC.

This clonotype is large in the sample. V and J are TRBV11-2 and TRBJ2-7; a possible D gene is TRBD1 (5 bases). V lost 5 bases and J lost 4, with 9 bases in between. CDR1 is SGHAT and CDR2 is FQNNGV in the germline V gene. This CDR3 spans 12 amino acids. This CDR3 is CASSPQGYEQYF. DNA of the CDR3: TGTGCCAGCAGCCCGCAGGGTTACGAGCAGTACTTC.

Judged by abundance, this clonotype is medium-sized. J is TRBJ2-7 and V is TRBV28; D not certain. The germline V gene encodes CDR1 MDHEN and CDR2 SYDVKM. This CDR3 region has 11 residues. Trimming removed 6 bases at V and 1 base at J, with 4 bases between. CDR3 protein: CASSASYEQYF. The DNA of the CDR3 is TGTGCCAGCAGCGCGTCCTACGAGCAGTACTTC.

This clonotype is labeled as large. The CDR3 region is CASCLGLAGGQGTDTQYF. The CDR3 DNA reads TGTGCCAGCTGCCTTGGACTAGCGGGGGGGCAAGGCACAGATACGCAGTATTTT. The rearrangement joins TRBV2 to TRBJ2-3, with 15 nucleotides matching TRBD2. The CDR3 sequence is 18 residues long. Germline loops: CDR1 SNHLY, CDR2 FYNNEI. V lost 8 bases and J lost 1; bases outside the gene matches: 10.

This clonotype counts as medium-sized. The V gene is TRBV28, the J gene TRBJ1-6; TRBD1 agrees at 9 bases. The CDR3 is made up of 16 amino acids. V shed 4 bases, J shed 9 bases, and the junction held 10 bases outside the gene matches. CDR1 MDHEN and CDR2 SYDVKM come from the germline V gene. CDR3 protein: CASSSYPGQGFSPLHF. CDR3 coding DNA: TGTGCCAGCAGTTCTTACCCGGGACAGGGTTTTTCACCCCTCCACTTT.

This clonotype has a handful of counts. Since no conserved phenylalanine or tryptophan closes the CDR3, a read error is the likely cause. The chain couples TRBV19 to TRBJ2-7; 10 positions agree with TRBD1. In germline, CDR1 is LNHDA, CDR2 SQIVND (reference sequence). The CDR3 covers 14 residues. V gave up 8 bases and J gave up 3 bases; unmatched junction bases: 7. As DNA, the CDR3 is TGTGCCAGTCAACCGACAGGGGGCATCTACGAGCAGTACCTC. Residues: CASQPTGGIYEQYL.

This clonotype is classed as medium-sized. CDR3 sequence reads: CASRLLLEETQYF. CDR3 bases: TGTGCCAGCCGACTTCTTCTGGAAGAGACCCAGTACTTC. The V gene is TRBV6-5, the J gene TRBJ2-5; the D is unclear. V was cut by 8 bases and J by 3 bases, with 13 bases left in between. Germline-derived CDR1 and CDR2 are MNHEY and SVGAGI. The CDR3 consists of 13 residues.

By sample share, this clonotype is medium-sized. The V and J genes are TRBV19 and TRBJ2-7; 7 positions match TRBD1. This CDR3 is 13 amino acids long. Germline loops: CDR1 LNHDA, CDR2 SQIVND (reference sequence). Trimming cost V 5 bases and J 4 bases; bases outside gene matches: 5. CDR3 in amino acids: CASSPGQWYEQYF. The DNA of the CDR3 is TGTGCCAGTAGTCCGGGACAGTGGTACGAGCAGTACTTC. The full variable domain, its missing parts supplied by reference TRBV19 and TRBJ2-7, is DGGITQSPKYLFRKEGQNVTLSCEQNLNHDAMYWYRQDPGQGLRLIYYSQIVNDFQKGDIAEGYSVSREKKESFPLTVTSAQKNPTAFYLCASSPGQWYEQYFGPGTRLTVT.

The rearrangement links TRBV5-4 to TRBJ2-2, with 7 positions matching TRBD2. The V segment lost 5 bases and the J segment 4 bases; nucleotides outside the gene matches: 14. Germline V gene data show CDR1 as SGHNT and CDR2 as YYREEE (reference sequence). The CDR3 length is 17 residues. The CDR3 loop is CASRLYAAGRITGELFF. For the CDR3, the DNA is TGTGCCAGCAGACTATATGCAGCGGGGAGGATCACCGGGGAGCTGTTTTTT.

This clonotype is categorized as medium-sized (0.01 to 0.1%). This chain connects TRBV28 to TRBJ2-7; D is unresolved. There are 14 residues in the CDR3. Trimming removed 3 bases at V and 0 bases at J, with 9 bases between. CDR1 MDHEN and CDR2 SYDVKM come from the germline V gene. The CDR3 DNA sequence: TGTGCCAGCAGTTTGACGAAGGGCTCCTACGAGCAGTACTTC. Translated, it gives CASSLTKGSYEQYF.

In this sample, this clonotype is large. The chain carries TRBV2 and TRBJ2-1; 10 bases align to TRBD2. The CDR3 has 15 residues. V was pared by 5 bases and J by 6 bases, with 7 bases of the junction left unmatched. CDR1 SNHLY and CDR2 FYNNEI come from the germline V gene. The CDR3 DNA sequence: TGTGCCAGCAGTCAGCTAGCGGGGGCTTCCAATGAGCAGTTCTTC. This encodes CASSQLAGASNEQFF.

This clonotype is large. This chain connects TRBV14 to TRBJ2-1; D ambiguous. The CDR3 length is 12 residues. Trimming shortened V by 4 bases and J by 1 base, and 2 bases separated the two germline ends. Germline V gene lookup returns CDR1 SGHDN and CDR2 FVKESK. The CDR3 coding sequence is TGTGCCAGCAGCCGGTCCTACAATGAGCAGTTCTTC. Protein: CASSRSYNEQFF.

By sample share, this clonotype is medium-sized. This chain's CDR3 is CASSAYGGGADEQFF. In nucleotides, the CDR3 is TGTGCCAGCAGTGCATATGGCGGGGGGGCCGATGAGCAGTTCTTC. The chain is built from TRBV9 and TRBJ2-1, with TRBD2 identical over 9 bases. Germline trimming cut 5 bases from V and 8 bases from J; bases unmatched to any gene: 11. The CDR3 sequence is 15 residues long. Per the germline V gene, CDR1 is SGDLS and CDR2 is YYNGEE.

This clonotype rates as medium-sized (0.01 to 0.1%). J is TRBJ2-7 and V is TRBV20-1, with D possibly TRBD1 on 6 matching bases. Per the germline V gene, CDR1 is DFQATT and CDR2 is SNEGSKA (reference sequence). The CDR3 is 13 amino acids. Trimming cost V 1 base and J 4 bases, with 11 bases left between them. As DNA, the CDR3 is TGCAGTGCTAGAGGGGGCAGGGGATACGAGCAGTACTTC. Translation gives CSARGGRGYEQYF.